Presented here are 29 T cell receptor beta chains from one specimen sequenced in a study of blood T cells in healthy people across ages (dated by TCRdb to between 2014 and 2017). The library came from 5' RACE. TCRdb names Illumina HiSeq 2500 as the instrument used. A second PCR of about 7 to 12 cycles was run with a J-beta primer mix and a sample-barcoded 5' primer. TCRdb applied fastp at Q25 and MiXCR to the public reads, then kept only in-frame beta chains. Rows are unified per CDR3 protein, each entry keeping the most common DNA and genes. Within this sample are about 1 million distinct CDR3 sequences, with around 25% of them counted one time only. The biggest ten clones account for about 0.69% of the sample. A further study also used this sample, focusing on T cells of mothers and their children.

Source material: blood. Receptor source: a girl aged 2-10 years in good health.

In nucleotides, the CDR3 is TGTGCCAGCAGCCAGCCCCCGCCGGATACGCAGTATTTT. Its protein is CASSQPPPDTQYF. The chain recombines TRBV14 with TRBJ2-3; D ambiguous. CDR1 is SGHDN and CDR2 is FVKESK in the germline V gene. The length of the CDR3 is 13 residues. V was shortened by 3 bases and J by 6 bases, with 10 bases between the two germline ends.

CDR3 sequence: CSARSRISSTDTQYF. The CDR3 DNA follows: TGCAGTGCTAGATCGCGGATTTCTAGCACAGATACGCAGTATTTT. The genes are TRBV20-1 and TRBJ2-3; no clear D gene. Germline CDR1 and CDR2: DFQATT and SNEGSKA (reference sequence). This CDR3 spans 15 amino acids. Between the trimmed V and J ends, which lost 2 bases and 0 bases, there was a span of 12 bases.

J is TRBJ2-1 and V is TRBV5-1; no clear D. Trimming pared 1 base from V and 7 bases from J, leaving 15 bases between. The CDR3 totals 15 residues. Germline values: CDR1 SGHRS, CDR2 YFSETQ. In DNA form, the CDR3 reads TGCGCCAGCAGCTTGACCGGGCTAATTGGTAATGAGCAGTTCTTC. Its protein product is CASSLTGLIGNEQFF.

This clonotype has just a few counts. The V call is TRBV4-2, the J call TRBJ2-3; 9 bases align to TRBD2. CDR1 LGHNA and CDR2 YNFKEQ come from the germline V gene. The junction had 8 bases not matched to a gene; V was cut back by 0 bases and J by 4 bases. This CDR3 spans 17 amino acids. The CDR3 DNA is TGTGCCAGCAGCCAAGATAATGCGGGGGGGCCACCAGATACGCAGTATTTT. It specifies CASSQDNAGGPPDTQYF.

DNA for the CDR3: TGCGCCAGCAGTGAACACAGCTACGAGCAGTACTTC. This gives the protein CASSEHSYEQYF. This chain uses TRBV10-2 with TRBJ2-7; D remains ambiguous. Per the germline V gene, CDR1 is WSHSY and CDR2 is SAAADI. Trimming pared 3 bases from V and 3 bases from J, leaving 6 bases between. This CDR3 spans 12 amino acids.

The chain uses TRBV14 and TRBJ1-6; tentatively, D is TRBD1 (6 bases). V was trimmed by 1 base and J by 10 bases, leaving 8 bases between them. CDR3 length: 13 amino acids. Germline assignment: CDR1 SGHDN and CDR2 FVKESK. CDR3 residues: CASSQVRGSPLHF. The CDR3 DNA is TGTGCCAGCAGCCAAGTCAGGGGCTCACCCCTCCACTTT.

The genes are TRBV7-2 and TRBJ2-4; D is perhaps TRBD1 (5 bases). The CDR3 totals 14 residues. Looked up from germline, CDR1 is SGHTA and CDR2 is FQGNSA. The V and J ends lost 1 base and 7 bases respectively, with 11 bases between them. CDR3 bases: TGTGCCAGCAGCTTAGTTCAGGGTCATAACATTCAGTACTTC. Its translation is CASSLVQGHNIQYF.

This clonotype showed up just a few times. The chain links TRBV28 to TRBJ2-7, with D maybe TRBD2 (5 bases). The V end was cut by 7 bases, the J end by 6 bases, with 16 bases between. The germline V gene has CDR1 MDHEN and CDR2 SYDVKM. The CDR3 runs 13 residues. CDR3 DNA: TGTGCCAGCAAAGTCCGGGGTGTCGGCGAGCAGTACTTC. Its protein product is CASKVRGVGEQYF. Together with reference TRBV28 and TRBJ2-7, the CDR3 gives the full variable domain: DVKVTQSSRYLVKRTGEKVFLECVQDMDHENMFWYRQDPGLGLRLIYFSYDVKMKEKGDIPEGYSVSREKKERFSLILESASTNQTSMYLCASKVRGVGEQYFGPGTRLTVT.

This chain connects TRBV9 to TRBJ2-2; a possible D gene is TRBD1 (6 bases). The CDR3 runs to 17 residues. CDR1 is SGDLS and CDR2 is YYNGEE in the germline V gene. V dropped 3 bases and J dropped 3 bases, with 18 bases sitting between them. CDR3 loop: CASSASSRGLDTGELFF. As DNA, the CDR3 is TGTGCCAGCAGCGCGTCATCCAGGGGTCTAGACACCGGGGAGCTGTTTTTT.

The table lists this clonotype with a few counts. CDR3 DNA: TGCAGTGCCATTCTAGCGGGGGGGCGAGAGACCCAGTACTTC. Its protein product is CSAILAGGRETQYF. The gene calls are TRBV20-1 and TRBJ2-5; 12 nucleotides line up with TRBD2. The CDR3 totals 14 residues. J was trimmed by 4 bases and V by 6 bases; bases with no gene match: 6. Germline V gene data show CDR1 as DFQATT and CDR2 as SNEGSKA (reference sequence).

About this clonotype: The junction does not match germline at one end; this may be a read error. This chain uses TRBV20-1 with TRBJ2-5, with D possibly TRBD1 on 6 matching bases. The CDR3 is 10 residues long. Germline V CDR1 and CDR2: DFQATT, SNEGSKA (reference sequence). CDR3: CSPRGETQYF. The DNA of the CDR3 is TGCAGTCCTAGGGGGGAGACCCAGTACTTC.

Note on this clonotype: A read error may produce the germline difference seen at one junction end. V is TRBV7-9 and J is TRBJ2-7; 14 bases are a match to TRBD2. CDR1 is SEHNR, CDR2 FQNEAQ, per germline (reference sequence). This CDR3 has 15 amino acids. This chain's CDR3 is CASSLGLAGGYGQYF. As DNA, the CDR3 is TGTGCCAGCAGCTTAGGACTAGCGGGAGGGTACGGGCAGTACTTC.

This clonotype was seen more than once but under ten times. The chain uses TRBV4-3 and TRBJ2-1; 7 nucleotides align to TRBD1. From germline, CDR1 is LGHNA and CDR2 YSLEER. V shed 5 bases and J 0 bases; nucleotides not matched to a gene: 10. The CDR3 is made up of 17 amino acids. The CDR3, as DNA: TGCGCCAGCAGCTCAGGCCTGGGACAGAACTCCTACAATGAGCAGTTCTTC. Its protein product is CASSSGLGQNSYNEQFF.

This clonotype was found a few times. A read error may account for a junction end that differs from germline. The chain combines TRBV5-1 with TRBJ2-5, with TRBD2 matching 10 bases. Germline V gene sequence: CDR1 SGHRS, CDR2 YFSETQ. The CDR3 is made up of 12 amino acids. The CDR3 coding sequence is TGCGCCAGCAGGCTAGCGGGGGCCGAGATGTTCTTC. Translating gives CASRLAGAEMFF.

The chain recombines TRBV10-3 with TRBJ2-5, with D perhaps TRBD2 (6 bases). With the DNA end fitting TRBJ2-7 better, the J assignment may be wrong. The CDR3 sequence is 14 residues long. CDR1 ENHRY and CDR2 SYGVKD come from the germline V gene. The CDR3 is CAIRTRDGGYEQYF. CDR3 in DNA: TGTGCCATCAGGACCCGGGACGGGGGTTACGAGCAGTACTTC.

This chain links TRBV20-1 with TRBJ1-6; D is unresolved. Germline-derived CDR1 and CDR2 are DFQATT and SNEGSKA (reference sequence). Deletions cut 1 base from V and 5 bases from J, with 9 bases between. The CDR3 covers 14 residues. The DNA for the CDR3 is TGCAGTGCTAGAGTACCAGAACATAATTCACCCCTCCACTTT. Translated: CSARVPEHNSPLHF.

The DNA for the CDR3 is TGTGCCATCAGTGAGTCAGGGCAGGGCACCGAGACCCAGTACTTC. Translating gives CAISESGQGTETQYF. The chain employs TRBV10-3 and TRBJ2-5; possible D gene TRBD1, 5 bases. CDR1 and CDR2 (germline): ENHRY, SYGVKD. The V end lost 0 bases, the J end lost 5 bases, and 13 bases lay between the germline ends. The CDR3 contains 15 residues.

The rearrangement links TRBV29-1 to TRBJ1-2; no definite D call. V shed 5 bases and J shed 5 bases, with 18 bases lying between them. Germline CDR1 reads SQVTM; CDR2 reads ANQGSEA. This CDR3 has 14 residues. CDR3 amino acids: CSVPQFLDGYGYTF. The CDR3 bases are TGCAGCGTTCCCCAATTCTTAGACGGGTATGGCTACACCTTC.

This clonotype was observed many times. The chain employs TRBV19 and TRBJ2-1; TRBD2 matches at 11 bases. The CDR3 loop spans 14 amino acids. The V gene end was trimmed by 8 bases and the J gene end by 3 bases; junction bases not matched to a gene: 3. Germline V lookup: CDR1 LNHDA, CDR2 SQIVND (reference sequence). This CDR3 reads CASSTSGVYNEQFF. DNA for the CDR3: TGTGCCAGTTCGACTAGCGGGGTCTACAATGAGCAGTTCTTC.

The rearrangement links TRBV19 to TRBJ2-5; 7 bases align to TRBD1. The end of the DNA is better explained by TRBJ2-7, so the J call may be wrong. The CDR3 length is 14 residues. In germline, CDR1 is LNHDA, CDR2 SQIVND (reference sequence). CDR3 bases: TGTGCCAGTAGTGTCCGGGACAGCGACTACGAGCAGTACTTC. Protein sequence: CASSVRDSDYEQYF.

CDR3 sequence: CATSDTRDFNTGELFF. The CDR3 region has the DNA TGTGCCACCAGTGATACCCGGGACTTTAACACCGGGGAGCTGTTTTTT. V and J are TRBV24-1 and TRBJ2-2, with TRBD2 as a possible D gene (6 bases). The CDR3 is 16 amino acids. Germline loops: CDR1 KGHDR, CDR2 SFDVKD. V lost 3 bases and J 2 bases, leaving 12 bases between the germline ends.

This clonotype was seen just once. The chain joins TRBV29-1 to TRBJ2-5; no clear D gene. The V end lost 5 bases, the J end lost 0 bases, and 7 bases lay between the germline ends. CDR1 is SQVTM and CDR2 is ANQGSEA in the germline V gene. This CDR3 contains 12 residues. Here the CDR3 reads CSVLGHQETQYF. CDR3 DNA sequence: TGCAGCGTTCTGGGCCACCAAGAGACCCAGTACTTC.

This clonotype was counted a few times. This sequence joins TRBV19 and TRBJ1-1; D is unclear. Germline CDR1 is LNHDA and CDR2 is SQIVND (reference sequence). The V gene lost 7 bases and the J gene lost 6 bases, with 9 bases spanning the gap. The CDR3 loop spans 11 amino acids. DNA for the CDR3: TGTGCCAGTATTGAGAGACCTGAAGCTTTCTTT. As protein: CASIERPEAFF.

This clonotype appeared a few times. The chain recombines TRBV28 with TRBJ2-1, with 9 bases identical to TRBD2. Trimming at V came to 6 bases and at J to 8 bases, leaving 14 bases not matched to a gene. The germline V gene has CDR1 MDHEN and CDR2 SYDVKM. The CDR3 runs 16 residues. The CDR3 spells CASSPAPVVAGDEQFF. In nucleotides, the CDR3 is TGTGCCAGCAGCCCCGCCCCGGTGGTAGCGGGAGATGAGCAGTTCTTC.

This clonotype showed up just a few times. V and J are TRBV29-1 and TRBJ2-1; D uncertain. V lost 5 bases to trimming and J lost 4 bases, with 15 bases between them. CDR1 and CDR2 from the germline V gene are SQVTM and ANQGSEA. The CDR3 covers 14 residues. Written as DNA, the CDR3 is TGCAGCGTTCTCCCCACCGAACGGTACAATGAGCAGTTCTTC. Translation: CSVLPTERYNEQFF.

This clonotype was found a few times. The chain couples TRBV3-1 to TRBJ2-7; D is uncertain. With 4 bases removed from V and 6 bases from J, the gap between germline ends came to 10 bases. Germline loops: CDR1 LGHDT, CDR2 YNNKEL (reference sequence). The CDR3 sequence is 12 residues long. The CDR3 nucleotides are TGTGCCAGCAGCCGAACAAGGACCGAGCAGTACTTC. Amino acids: CASSRTRTEQYF.

The table lists this clonotype with a few counts. The chain links TRBV20-1 to TRBJ1-1; tentative D call: TRBD1 (5 bases). CDR1 is DFQATT, CDR2 SNEGSKA, per germline (reference sequence). Trimming left V 8 bases short and J 2 bases short, with 18 bases between. The CDR3 covers 14 residues. The CDR3 coding sequence is TGCAGTTCGCATAGAGGGGTCGCTAACACTGAAGCTTTCTTT. It specifies CSSHRGVANTEAFF.

Regarding this clonotype: The junction does not match germline at one end; this may be a read error. The chain combines TRBV4-1 with TRBJ2-1; D gene unclear. The CDR3 loop spans 15 amino acids. Germline V gene data show CDR1 as MGHRA and CDR2 as YSYEKL. CDR3 protein: CASSQDGSSDNEQFF. CDR3 DNA sequence: TGCGCCAGCAGCCAAGACGGTTCCTCCGACAATGAGCAGTTCTTC.

This clonotype has more than one count but fewer than ten. The V call is TRBV12-5, the J call TRBJ2-7; D is unclear. Trimming left V 2 bases short and J 6 bases short, with 5 bases between. From germline, CDR1 is LGHNT and CDR2 FRNRAP. This CDR3 has 11 residues. This CDR3 is CASGLLGEQYF. CDR3 in DNA: TGTGCTAGTGGTTTGTTGGGCGAGCAGTACTTC.